Sequencing of this T cell receptor beta chain was carried out in a study of blood T cells in healthy people across ages. Trimming left V 6 bases short and J 2 bases short, with 12 bases between. The CDR3 loop spans 13 amino acids. In germline, CDR1 is SQVTM, CDR2 ANQGSEA. Then a second PCR, running about 6 to 11 cycles, was carried out with a sample-barcoded 5' primer and a J-beta primer mix. TCRdb re-derived calls from the 5' RACE reads in MiXCR, one entry per CDR3 protein. This sample has 1.5 million to 2 million distinct CDR3 sequences, with approximately 39% found just once. The clonotype originates from a human donor in good health. The chain recombines TRBV29-1 with TRBJ2-3, with D possibly called TRBD1 or TRBD2 (5 bases each). The sequenced sample was blood. CDR3 sequence reads: CSVGTLITDTQYF. CDR3 nucleotide sequence: TGCAGCGTCGGGACCCTGATCACAGATACGCAGTATTTT.